The clone carrying this TCR beta chain has just a few counts. The antigen is undetermined. The entry originates in a study of blood T cells in healthy people across ages. The use of a sample-barcoded 5' primer and a J-beta primer mix characterized a second PCR of roughly 6 to 12 cycles. In TCRdb, the 5' RACE reads were re-called with MiXCR into one record per CDR3 protein. The table includes 750,000 to 1,000,000 distinct CDR3 sequences, roughly 29% detected once. The CDR3 consists of 16 residues. J lost 1 base, V lost 1 base, and 6 bases had no gene match. CDR1 and CDR2 (germline): MDHEN, SYDVKM. Study-wide findings and caveats: Comparison with aged donors showed that long-lived donors had more naive CD4+ cells and higher diversity.

This sample also belongs to another study, concerning T cells of mothers and their children. From that paper: Random nucleotides (2-4) and sample barcodes were added by the M1S primer used in the second PCR. Over 9.5 million reads per mother and some 3 million per child were obtained.

The sample was blood. The clonotype originates from a woman in her forties in good health. This chain connects TRBV28 to TRBJ1-2; 7 bases align to TRBD1. The CDR3 DNA sequence: TGTGCCAGCAGTTTATTCCCCGGGACAGTTAACTATGGCTACACCTTC. This codes for CASSLFPGTVNYGYTF.